Listed below are T cell receptor beta chains from one sample, sequenced in a study of blood T cell repertoires in COVID-19. Method: immunoSEQ multiplex PCR; TCRdb's copy keeps in-frame clones and lacks some. The table lists roughly 270,000 clones, 85% of them singletons. The material sequenced was PBMCs or T cells enriched from blood (not recorded which). Source of these receptors: a woman in her fifties or sixties who had recovered from COVID-19. CDR3s include the opening cysteine and the closing phenylalanine or tryptophan. A D gene is named only where the DNA matches it firmly. Clone size is stated in some rows and not others, as once, few, many or a class when expanded.

V gene	J gene	clone size	D gene	CDR3 protein	CDR3 DNA
TRBV28	TRBJ2-1	few	.	CASSLNGDNEQFF	TGTGCCAGCAGTTTAAACGGGGACAATGAGCAGTTCTTC
TRBV5-1	TRBJ1-6	.	TRBD1	CASSLTGGKVGSPLHF	TGCGCCAGCAGCTTGACAGGGGGGAAGGTCGGTTCACCCCTCCACTTT
TRBV18	TRBJ1-5	few	.	CASSQTRGPYGEPQHF	TGTGCCAGCTCACAAACTCGGGGTCCTTACGGGGAGCCCCAGCATTTT
TRBV29-1	TRBJ2-7	.	TRBD1	CSVEGGQGEHRYF	TGCAGCGTTGAAGGGGGACAGGGGGAGCATCGATACTTC
TRBV18	TRBJ2-7	few	.	CASSPPQGGSSSYEQYF	TGTGCCAGCTCACCACCACAGGGGGGGTCAAGCTCCTACGAGCAGTACTTC
TRBV2	TRBJ1-1	.	.	CASSVNSFTEAFF	TGTGCCAGCAGTGTCAACAGTTTCACTGAAGCTTTCTTT
TRBV6-5	TRBJ1-4	few	TRBD1	CASSLGQANEKLFF	TGTGCCAGCAGTTTGGGACAGGCTAATGAAAAACTGTTTTTT
TRBV19	TRBJ1-1	.	.	CASRSRTAYTEAFF	TGTGCCAGTAGGTCTCGGACAGCGTACACTGAAGCTTTCTTT
TRBV18	TRBJ2-1	.	TRBD1	CASSRTGTGAGNEQFF	TGTGCCAGCTCACGAACCGGGACAGGGGCGGGCAATGAGCAGTTCTTC
TRBV9	TRBJ2-1	.	.	CASTYRSGANEQFF	TGTGCCAGCACCTACCGCAGTGGAGCTAATGAGCAGTTCTTC
TRBV19	TRBJ1-6	.	.	CASREKESSYNSPLHF	TGTGCCAGTAGGGAGAAAGAGAGCTCCTATAATTCACCCCTCCACTTT
TRBV24-1	TRBJ1-3	once	TRBD1	CATSDVGTDTIYF	TGTGCCACCAGTGATGTGGGGACAGACACCATATATTTT
TRBV19	TRBJ1-1	.	.	CASTFGGAEAFF	TGTGCCAGCACTTTTGGGGGCGCTGAAGCTTTCTTT
TRBV18	TRBJ1-3	.	.	CASSPRETGNTIYF	TGTGCCAGCTCACCACGGGAGACTGGAAACACCATATATTTT
TRBV6-6	TRBJ2-3	.	.	CASSPLFSRHSTDTQYF	TGTGCCAGCAGTCCCTTGTTTTCTCGACATAGCACAGATACGCAGTATTTT
TRBV10-1	TRBJ2-3	.	.	CASSAGTLSSTDTQYF	TGCGCCAGCAGCGCCGGGACATTATCTAGCACAGATACGCAGTATTTT
TRBV4-3	TRBJ2-2	.	.	CASSRVTSRSLSTGELFF	TGCGCCAGCAGCCGAGTTACTAGCCGGAGTCTTTCTACCGGGGAGCTGTTTTTT
TRBV12-3/TRBV12-4	TRBJ2-7	.	TRBD2	CASSSGGSYEQYF	TGTGCCAGCAGTTCGGGGGGGAGCTACGAGCAGTACTTC
TRBV29-1	TRBJ2-7	.	TRBD1	CSVASGGVRKKYEQYF	TGCAGCGTTGCGTCAGGGGGCGTCCGGAAAAAGTACGAGCAGTACTTC
TRBV11-2	TRBJ1-2	.	.	CASSLARANTF	TGTGCCAGCAGCTTAGCGAGGGCAAACACCTTC
TRBV14	TRBJ1-3	.	TRBD1	CASSLRGQGVENTIYF	TGTGCCAGCAGCCTGAGAGGACAGGGAGTCGAAAACACCATATATTTT
TRBV5-1	TRBJ1-5	.	.	CASSLGSSARGDQPQHF	TGCGCCAGCAGCTTGGGGTCCAGCGCCCGGGGAGATCAGCCCCAGCATTTT
TRBV5-6	TRBJ1-1	.	.	CASSFLQSMNTEAFF	TGTGCCAGCAGCTTTTTACAGAGTATGAACACTGAAGCTTTCTTT
TRBV27	TRBJ2-7	few	.	CASSLSPGNLYEQYF	TGTGCCAGCAGTTTATCCCCAGGCAACCTCTACGAGCAGTACTTC
TRBV18	TRBJ1-6	.	.	CASSSRETSPLHF	TGTGCCAGCTCATCCCGGGAAACTTCACCCCTCCACTTT
TRBV5-1	TRBJ2-5	.	TRBD2	CASSLGGGKTQYF	TGCGCCAGCAGCTTGGGCGGGGGTAAGACCCAGTACTTC
TRBV25-1	TRBJ1-6	.	TRBD1	CASSPTDRGDNSPLHF	TGTGCCAGCAGCCCGACGGACAGGGGCGATAATTCACCCCTCCACTTT
TRBV2	TRBJ2-7	.	TRBD1	CASSPHRGPSYEQYF	TGTGCCAGCAGTCCCCACAGGGGGCCCTCCTACGAGCAGTACTTC
TRBV18	TRBJ1-1	.	.	CASSSSTVTNTEAFF	TGTGCCAGCTCCTCATCGACAGTGACGAACACTGAAGCTTTCTTT
TRBV7-8	TRBJ2-1	.	TRBD1	CASSLAGGQGVGEQFF	TGTGCCAGCAGCTTAGCGGGAGGACAGGGCGTCGGTGAGCAGTTCTTC
TRBV30	TRBJ1-1	.	.	CAWISDREEAFF	TGTGCCTGGATATCTGACCGGGAAGAAGCTTTCTTT
TRBV30	TRBJ1-2	.	TRBD1	CAWTLRQGRGYTF	TGTGCCTGGACCCTACGACAGGGGCGAGGCTACACCTTC
TRBV3-1/TRBV3-2	TRBJ1-1	.	.	CASSQDGAGNTEAFF	TGTGCCAGCAGCCAAGATGGGGCAGGAAACACTGAAGCTTTCTTT
TRBV28	TRBJ1-2	.	.	CASTGLSGSLYGYTF	TGTGCCAGCACCGGCTTATCGGGGTCCCTCTATGGCTACACCTTC
TRBV4-2	TRBJ2-7	.	.	CASSRSPPSLTLDEQYF	TGTGCCAGCAGCCGATCGCCCCCTAGCCTTACGCTCGACGAGCAGTACTTC
TRBV18	TRBJ2-5	.	.	CASSLQETQYF	TGTGCCAGCTCCCTCCAAGAGACCCAGTACTTC
TRBV15	TRBJ1-6	.	.	CATSPVSSYNSPLHF	TGTGCCACCAGCCCTGTGAGCTCCTATAATTCACCCCTCCACTTT
TRBV19	TRBJ2-5	.	TRBD1	CASSIQGAGETQYF	TGTGCCAGTAGTATACAGGGGGCAGGGGAGACCCAGTACTTC
TRBV30	TRBJ2-3	.	.	CAWSSTHTQYF	TGTGCCTGGAGTTCTACGCATACGCAGTATTTT
TRBV5-6	TRBJ1-1	.	.	CASSWSLEGETEAFF	TGTGCCAGCAGCTGGAGTCTAGAGGGGGAAACTGAAGCTTTCTTT
TRBV5-1	TRBJ1-2	.	TRBD1	CASSPDRGIKLDYGYTF	TGCGCCAGCAGCCCGGACAGGGGGATAAAACTGGACTATGGCTACACCTTC
TRBV28	TRBJ1-1	.	.	CASSLWSGGANTEAFF	TGTGCCAGCAGTTTATGGTCCGGGGGAGCGAACACTGAAGCTTTCTTT
TRBV27	TRBJ2-1	.	TRBD2	CASSLGLAPYNEQFF	TGTGCCAGCAGTTTAGGACTAGCCCCTTACAATGAGCAGTTCTTC
TRBV28	TRBJ1-2	once	TRBD1	CASSLRGTGTYGYTF	TGTGCCAGCAGTTTACGCGGGACAGGGACCTATGGCTACACCTTC
TRBV5-1	TRBJ1-3	.	.	CASSPGQSGNTIYF	TGCGCCAGCAGCCCAGGACAGTCTGGAAACACCATATATTTT
TRBV27	TRBJ1-2	.	TRBD1	CASSLDRELGYTF	TGTGCCAGCAGTCTCGACAGGGAGTTGGGCTACACCTTC
TRBV3-1/TRBV3-2	TRBJ1-1	.	.	CASSHGQLKAFF	TGTGCCAGCAGCCACGGACAGTTAAAAGCTTTCTTT
TRBV6-5	TRBJ2-5	.	.	CASSQPGRVATQYF	TGTGCCAGCAGTCAACCCGGCAGGGTCGCGACCCAGTACTTC
TRBV5-6	TRBJ1-1	.	.	CASSLGGGRGSGRYTEAFF	TGTGCCAGCAGCTTGGGCGGTGGGAGAGGGTCGGGGAGGTACACTGAAGCTTTCTTT
TRBV7-8	TRBJ1-1	.	.	CASSLTLNTEAFF	TGTGCCAGCAGCCTGACACTTAACACTGAAGCTTTCTTT
TRBV18	TRBJ2-7	.	.	CASSPEVEYEQYF	TGTGCCAGCTCACCAGAAGTAGAGTACGAGCAGTACTTC
TRBV29-1	TRBJ1-3	.	TRBD1	CSVDRGLSGNTIYF	TGCAGCGTTGACAGGGGGCTCTCTGGAAACACCATATATTTT
TRBV18	TRBJ1-1	.	TRBD1	CASSPRTGAEAFF	TGTGCCAGCTCACCCAGGACAGGGGCTGAAGCTTTCTTT